The clone carrying this TCR beta chain was observed a few times. This sample was taken from a study of T cells after yellow fever vaccination. Making TCR cDNA involved 5'RACE template switching, which added UMIs and a universal primer site. TCRdb analysed the 5' RACE reads with MiXCR anew, one entry per CDR3 protein. The data show tens of thousands of distinct CDR3 sequences, 13% seen once. Regarding the study as a whole: Any FACS-sorted repertoire could hold abundant clonotypes that contaminate it from the bulk population. Post-booster samples contained most primary-vaccination clones (roughly 96% CD4, roughly 88% CD8).

Germline V CDR1 and CDR2: MNHEY, SVGAGI. There are 13 residues in the CDR3. The V gene lost 0 bases and the J gene lost 7 bases, with 9 bases spanning the gap. This chain joins TRBV6-5 and TRBJ1-2; weak D call: TRBD1 (5 bases). This sample comprised CD8+ T cells not binding an NS4B(214-222) dextramer, sorted from PBMCs, obtained about 20 days after the first yellow fever vaccination. This TCR was sampled from a man aged 18 to 35 who received the YFV17D yellow fever vaccine. The CDR3 loop is CASSYSGTPGYTF. The CDR3 coding sequence is TGTGCCAGCAGTTACTCCGGGACGCCTGGCTACACCTTC.